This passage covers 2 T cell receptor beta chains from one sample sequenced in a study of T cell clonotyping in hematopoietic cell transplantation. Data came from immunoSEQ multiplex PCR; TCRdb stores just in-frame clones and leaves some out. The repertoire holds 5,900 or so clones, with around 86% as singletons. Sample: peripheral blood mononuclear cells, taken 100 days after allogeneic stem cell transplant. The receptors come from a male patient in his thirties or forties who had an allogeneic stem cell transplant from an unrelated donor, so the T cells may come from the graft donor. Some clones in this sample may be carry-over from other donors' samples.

This CDR3 is CASSNQGIGRNEQYF. Written as DNA, the CDR3 is TGTGCCAGCAGTAACCAGGGGATAGGGCGGAACGAGCAGTACTTC. The rearrangement uses TRBV28 and TRBJ2-7; D is possibly TRBD1 (6 bases). This CDR3 region has 15 residues. Trimming left V 5 bases short and J 5 bases short, with 19 bases between. CDR1 is MDHEN, CDR2 SYDVKM, per germline.

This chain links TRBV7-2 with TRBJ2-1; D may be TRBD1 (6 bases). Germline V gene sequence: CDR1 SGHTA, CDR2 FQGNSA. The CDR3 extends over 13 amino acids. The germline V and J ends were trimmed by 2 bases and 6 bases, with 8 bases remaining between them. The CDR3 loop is CASSLWGLNEQFF. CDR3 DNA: TGTGCCAGCAGCTTATGGGGGCTCAATGAGCAGTTCTTC.